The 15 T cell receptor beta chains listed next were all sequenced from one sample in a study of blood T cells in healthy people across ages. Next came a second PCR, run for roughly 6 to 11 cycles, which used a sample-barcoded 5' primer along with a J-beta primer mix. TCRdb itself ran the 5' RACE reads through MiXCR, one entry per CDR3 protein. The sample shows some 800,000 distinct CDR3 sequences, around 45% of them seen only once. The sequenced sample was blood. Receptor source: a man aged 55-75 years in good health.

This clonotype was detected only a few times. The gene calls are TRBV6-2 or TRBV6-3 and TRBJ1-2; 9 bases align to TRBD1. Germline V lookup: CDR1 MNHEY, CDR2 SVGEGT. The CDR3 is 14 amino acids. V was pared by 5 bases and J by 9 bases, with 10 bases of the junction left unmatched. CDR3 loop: CASSRPGTGKSYTF. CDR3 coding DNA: TGTGCCAGCAGTAGACCCGGGACAGGGAAGAGCTACACCTTC.

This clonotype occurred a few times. This CDR3 reads CASSWRQGANNNNEQFF. Written as DNA, the CDR3 is TGTGCCAGCAGCTGGAGACAGGGGGCGAACAACAACAATGAGCAGTTCTTC. The chain combines TRBV5-6 with TRBJ2-1; 10 bases are shared with TRBD1. Losses at the gene ends were 3 bases for V and 5 bases for J; bases not matched to a gene: 11. The length of the CDR3 is 17 residues. Per germline, CDR1 SGHDT and CDR2 YYEEEE.

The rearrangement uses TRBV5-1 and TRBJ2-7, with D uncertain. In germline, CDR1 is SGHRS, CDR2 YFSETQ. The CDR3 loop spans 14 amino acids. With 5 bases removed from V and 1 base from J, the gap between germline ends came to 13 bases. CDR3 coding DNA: TGCGCCAGCAGAGCGCTGGGTGGGTCCTACGAGCAGTACTTC. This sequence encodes CASRALGGSYEQYF.

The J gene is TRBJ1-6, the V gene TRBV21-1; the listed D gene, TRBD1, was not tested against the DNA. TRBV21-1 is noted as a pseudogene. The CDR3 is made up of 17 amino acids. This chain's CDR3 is CASSIGGRDWSNSPLHF. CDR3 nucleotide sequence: TGTGCCAGCAGCATCGGGGGTCGGGATTGGTCTAATTCACCCCTCCACTTT.

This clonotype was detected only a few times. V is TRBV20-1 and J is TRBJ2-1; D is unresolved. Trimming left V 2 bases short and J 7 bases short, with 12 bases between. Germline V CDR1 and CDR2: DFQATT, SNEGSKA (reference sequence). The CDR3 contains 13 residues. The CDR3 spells CSARSSHGNEQFF. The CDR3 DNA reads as TGCAGTGCTAGATCGTCCCATGGGAATGAGCAGTTCTTC.

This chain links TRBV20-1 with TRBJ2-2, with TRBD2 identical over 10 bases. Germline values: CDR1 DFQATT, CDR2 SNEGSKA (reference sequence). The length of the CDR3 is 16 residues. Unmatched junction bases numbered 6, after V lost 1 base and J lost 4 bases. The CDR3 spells CSARAERGGRTGELFF. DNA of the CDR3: TGCAGTGCTAGAGCAGAGCGGGGGGGCCGCACCGGGGAGCTGTTTTTT.

CDR3 sequence reads: CATSRGLAGGYNEQFF. CDR3 coding DNA: TGTGCCACCAGCAGAGGACTAGCGGGGGGGTACAATGAGCAGTTCTTC. The rearrangement joins TRBV15 to TRBJ2-1; 14 bases agree with TRBD2. The CDR3 runs to 16 residues. Trimming removed 1 base from V and 4 bases from J; junction bases left unmatched: 0. Germline CDR1 LNHNV, CDR2 YYDKDF (reference sequence). Based on the CDR3 plus reference TRBV15 and TRBJ2-1, the full variable domain is DAMVIQNPRYQVTQFGKPVTLSCSQTLNHNVMYWYQQKSSQAPKLLFHYYDKDFNNEADTPDNFQSRRPNTSFCFLDIRSPGLGDTAMYLCATSRGLAGGYNEQFFGPGTRLTVL.

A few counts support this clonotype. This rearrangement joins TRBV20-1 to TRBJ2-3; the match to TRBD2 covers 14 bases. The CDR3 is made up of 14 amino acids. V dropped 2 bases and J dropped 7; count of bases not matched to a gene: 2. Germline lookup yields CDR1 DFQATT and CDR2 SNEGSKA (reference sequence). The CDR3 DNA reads TGCAGTGCTAGAAGACTAGCGGGGGGGCATACGCAGTATTTT. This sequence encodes CSARRLAGGHTQYF.

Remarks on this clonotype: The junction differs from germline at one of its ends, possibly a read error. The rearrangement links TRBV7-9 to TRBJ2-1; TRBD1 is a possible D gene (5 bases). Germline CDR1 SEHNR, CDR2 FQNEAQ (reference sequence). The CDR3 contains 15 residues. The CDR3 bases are TGTGCCAGCAGCGCTAGAAGACAGCTTGACAATAAGCAGTTCTTC. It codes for CASSARRQLDNKQFF.

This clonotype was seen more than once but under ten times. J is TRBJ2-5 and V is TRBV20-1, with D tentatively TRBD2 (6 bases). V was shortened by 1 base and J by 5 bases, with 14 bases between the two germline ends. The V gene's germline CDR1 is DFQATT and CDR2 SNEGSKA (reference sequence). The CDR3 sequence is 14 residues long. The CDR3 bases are TGCAGTGCTAGAGGAGGAGGGGAAAGTGAGACCCAGTACTTC. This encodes CSARGGGESETQYF.

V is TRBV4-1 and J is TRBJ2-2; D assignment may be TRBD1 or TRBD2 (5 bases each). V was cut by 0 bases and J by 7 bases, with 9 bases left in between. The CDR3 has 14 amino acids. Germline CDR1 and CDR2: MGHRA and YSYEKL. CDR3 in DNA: TGCGCCAGCAGCCAAGATCCTGGGGGCGGGGAGCTGTTTTTT. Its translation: CASSQDPGGGELFF.

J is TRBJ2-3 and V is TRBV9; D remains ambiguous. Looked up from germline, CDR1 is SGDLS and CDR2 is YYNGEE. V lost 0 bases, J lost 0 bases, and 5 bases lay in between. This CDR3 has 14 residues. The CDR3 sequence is CASSVDPSTDTQYF. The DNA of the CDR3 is TGTGCCAGCAGCGTAGACCCGAGCACAGATACGCAGTATTTT.

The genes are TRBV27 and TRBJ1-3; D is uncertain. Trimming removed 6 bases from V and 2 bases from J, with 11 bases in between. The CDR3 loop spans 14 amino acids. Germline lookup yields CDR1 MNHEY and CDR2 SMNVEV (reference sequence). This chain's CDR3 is CASRKTSAGNTIYF. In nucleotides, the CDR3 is TGTGCCAGCAGGAAGACCTCTGCTGGAAACACCATATATTTT.

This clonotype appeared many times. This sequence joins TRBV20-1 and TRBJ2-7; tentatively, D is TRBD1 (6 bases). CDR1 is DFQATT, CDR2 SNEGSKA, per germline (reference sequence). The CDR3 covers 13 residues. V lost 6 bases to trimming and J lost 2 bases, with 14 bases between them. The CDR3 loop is CSAATGRAYEQYF. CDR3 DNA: TGCAGTGCCGCAACAGGGAGAGCCTACGAGCAGTACTTC.

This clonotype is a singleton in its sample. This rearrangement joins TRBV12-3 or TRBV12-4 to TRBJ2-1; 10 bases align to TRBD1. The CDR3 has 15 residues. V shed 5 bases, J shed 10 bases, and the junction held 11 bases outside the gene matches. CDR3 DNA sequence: TGTGCCAGCAGTGACCGGGACAGGGGTTCCTACGAGCAGTTCTTC. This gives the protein CASSDRDRGSYEQFF.